This T cell receptor beta chain was documented in a study of blood T cell repertoires in COVID-19. Study overall: Nucleic acid was either cDNA or gDNA, and it came from T cells, B-cell-depleted T cells, or PBMCs.

CDR3 length: 13 residues. Germline V gene data show CDR1 as SGHRS and CDR2 as YFSETQ. Trimming shortened V by 7 bases and J by 1 base, and 8 bases separated the two germline ends. TCRdb's table, derived via immunoSEQ multiplex PCR, lists solely in-frame clones and lacks some. The sample holds roughly 140,000 clones, around 80% seen once. This clone was detected only once. Sequenced material: peripheral blood. This TCR derives from a man aged 55-75 years with active or convalescent COVID-19. The chain couples TRBV5-1 to TRBJ2-2, with D possibly being TRBD1 (5 bases). The CDR3 DNA is TGCGCCAGCGGCACAGGGAACACCGGGGAGCTGTTTTTT. Protein sequence: CASGTGNTGELFF. The variable domain in full, completed from reference TRBV5-1 and TRBJ2-2, reads KAGVTQTPRYLIKTRGQQVTLSCSPISGHRSVSWYQQTPGQGLQFLFEYFSETQRNKGNFPGRFSGRQFSNSRSEMNVSTLELGDSALYLCASGTGNTGELFFGEGSRLTVL.